The 30 T cell receptor beta chains below come from one sample, sequenced in a study of blood T cell repertoires in COVID-19. Here immunoSEQ multiplex PCR was the method, and the copy in TCRdb shows in-frame clones only, minus some. The data contain approximately 160,000 clones, roughly 83% of them singletons. The sequencing sample was made of PBMCs or T cells enriched from blood (not recorded which). These receptor sequences come from a woman aged 50 to 60 who had recovered from COVID-19.

This chain connects TRBV5-1 to TRBJ1-2; no clear D. The CDR3 covers 16 residues. Trimming took 4 bases from V and 4 from J, leaving 20 bases between them. Germline assignment: CDR1 SGHRS and CDR2 YFSETQ. CDR3 region: CASSPGYGDLGYGYTF. The CDR3 nucleotides are TGCGCCAGCAGCCCAGGATACGGGGATTTGGGCTATGGCTACACCTTC. Together with reference TRBV5-1 and TRBJ1-2, the CDR3 gives the full variable domain: KAGVTQTPRYLIKTRGQQVTLSCSPISGHRSVSWYQQTPGQGLQFLFEYFSETQRNKGNFPGRFSGRQFSNSRSEMNVSTLELGDSALYLCASSPGYGDLGYGYTFGSGTRLTVV.

V is TRBV28 and J is TRBJ2-3, with 7 bases identical to TRBD1. Germline V CDR1 and CDR2: MDHEN, SYDVKM. V was clipped by 3 bases and J by 4 bases; unmatched bases: 13. CDR3 length: 17 amino acids. The CDR3 DNA reads as TGTGCCAGCAGTTTGATCCGGCAGGGGGTTTTCGCAGATACGCAGTATTTT. This sequence encodes CASSLIRQGVFADTQYF.

This chain joins TRBV28 and TRBJ1-5; weak D call: TRBD1 (5 bases). The ends were cut back, 11 bases at V and 7 bases at J, with 18 bases in the middle. The CDR3 extends over 13 amino acids. Germline V gene sequence: CDR1 MDHEN, CDR2 SYDVKM. As DNA, the CDR3 is TGTGCCGGGGGAGGAGATCGGTCACAGCCCCAGCATTTT. It encodes CAGGGDRSQPQHF.

The rearrangement uses TRBV7-9 and TRBJ2-5; TRBD1 is a possible D gene (5 bases). CDR3 length: 14 residues. The V end lost 5 bases, the J end lost 2 bases, and 12 bases lay between the germline ends. Germline values: CDR1 SEHNR, CDR2 FQNEAQ (reference sequence). In DNA form, the CDR3 reads TGTGCCAGCAGCCTATTGACAGAACAAGAGACCCAGTACTTC. Amino acid sequence: CASSLLTEQETQYF.

The V and J genes are TRBV18 and TRBJ2-3; maybe TRBD1 (5 bases). The germline V gene has CDR1 KGHSH and CDR2 LQKENI. There are 15 residues in the CDR3. V lost 4 bases, J lost 7 bases, and 18 bases lay in between. The CDR3 here is CASSLDRQTTYTQYF. The CDR3 DNA reads as TGTGCCAGCTCACTCGACAGACAAACAACCTATACGCAGTATTTT.

J is TRBJ1-2 and V is TRBV10-3; tentatively, D is TRBD1 (6 bases). This CDR3 comprises 13 residues. Germline assignment: CDR1 ENHRY and CDR2 SYGVKD. V was trimmed by 5 bases and J by 6 bases, leaving 13 bases between them. CDR3 loop: CAISLQGWDGYTF. CDR3 nucleotide sequence: TGTGCCATCAGTCTTCAGGGGTGGGATGGCTACACCTTC.

The chain has TRBV28 and TRBJ1-1; D might be TRBD1 (6 bases). The germline gives CDR1 MDHEN, CDR2 SYDVKM. The CDR3 loop spans 14 amino acids. V lost 2 bases to trimming and J lost 1 base, with 8 bases between them. CDR3 protein: CASSLLDRNTEAFF. The CDR3 nucleotides are TGTGCCAGCAGTTTACTGGACAGGAACACTGAAGCTTTCTTT.

V usage is TRBV27 and J usage is TRBJ1-4, with TRBD1 matching 7 bases. This CDR3 is built from 19 residues. V trimming: 6 bases; J trimming: 0 bases; junction bases outside the gene matches: 16. Germline V gene sequence: CDR1 MNHEY, CDR2 SMNVEV (reference sequence). The CDR3 bases are TGTGCCAGCAGATCGGGCCGGGACAGCGTGCTGGCAACTAATGAAAAACTGTTTTTT. This sequence encodes CASRSGRDSVLATNEKLFF.

The genes are TRBV9 and TRBJ1-2, with D perhaps matching TRBD1 (6 bases). Trimming took off 0 bases at V and 4 bases at J, with 16 bases between the two ends. Germline-derived CDR1 and CDR2 are SGDLS and YYNGEE. The CDR3 consists of 16 residues. CDR3 protein: CASSVEAGAQVYGYTF. The CDR3 DNA reads TGTGCCAGCAGCGTAGAGGCAGGGGCCCAAGTCTATGGCTACACCTTC.

The chain combines TRBV15 with TRBJ2-1; 9 nucleotides match TRBD1. Germline V CDR1 and CDR2: LNHNV, YYDKDF (reference sequence). V trimming: 1 base; J trimming: 8 bases; junction bases outside the gene matches: 6. CDR3 length equals 15 residues. In nucleotides, the CDR3 is TGTGCCACCAGCAGAGCACAGGGGGCCTGGTATGAGCAGTTCTTC. This translates into CATSRAQGAWYEQFF.

This clone was counted between two and nine times. The chain has TRBV21-1 and TRBJ2-1; no DNA check was done on the table's D call, TRBD1. TRBV21-1 has pseudogene status. This CDR3 contains 15 residues. CDR3 region: CASGPDRGYYNEQFF. The CDR3 DNA is TGTGCCAGCGGCCCGGACAGGGGGTACTACAATGAGCAGTTCTTC.

V gene TRBV19 combines with J gene TRBJ2-3; 9 bases agree with TRBD1. The CDR3 contains 16 residues. Germline lookup yields CDR1 LNHDA and CDR2 SQIVND (reference sequence). J gave up 0 bases and V 4 bases, and 5 bases lay outside the gene matches. CDR3 nucleotide sequence: TGTGCCAGTAGTAGGTGGACAGGGGCGAGCACAGATACGCAGTATTTT. Amino acids: CASSRWTGASTDTQYF.

This chain links TRBV5-1 with TRBJ1-6, with D uncertain. Looked up from germline, CDR1 is SGHRS and CDR2 is YFSETQ. This CDR3 spans 16 amino acids. V was clipped by 3 bases and J by 5 bases, with 15 bases between them. CDR3 sequence (DNA): TGCGCCAGCAGCTCCCGGGTCTCCCGGAATAATTCACCCCTCCACTTT. This codes for CASSSRVSRNNSPLHF.

This clone showed up just a few times. V and J are TRBV10-3 and TRBJ1-1, with D perhaps TRBD1 (6 bases). CDR1 and CDR2 from the germline V gene are ENHRY and SYGVKD. The germline V and J ends were trimmed by 9 bases and 3 bases, with 11 bases remaining between them. The CDR3 sequence is 12 residues long. This CDR3 is CAIRPGDTEAFF. The CDR3 DNA reads TGTGCCATTAGACCAGGGGACACTGAAGCTTTCTTT.

This chain uses TRBV27 with TRBJ2-5; maybe TRBD1 (6 bases). The CDR3 is 14 residues long. V gave up 2 bases and J gave up 2 bases, with 9 bases separating them. From germline, CDR1 is MNHEY and CDR2 SMNVEV (reference sequence). The DNA for the CDR3 is TGTGCCAGCAGTTTAGGAACAGGGCAAGAGACCCAGTACTTC. It is translated as CASSLGTGQETQYF.

This chain connects TRBV6-5 to TRBJ1-4, with D possibly being TRBD1 (6 bases). Trimming removed 7 bases from V and 7 bases from J, with 16 bases in between. This CDR3 has 14 amino acids. Germline CDR1 is MNHEY and CDR2 is SVGAGI. CDR3 in amino acids: CASILQGRGEKLFF. DNA of the CDR3: TGTGCCAGCATTTTACAGGGTCGAGGTGAAAAACTGTTTTTT.

The chain recombines TRBV7-2 with TRBJ1-6, with a weak D call TRBD1 (5 bases). CDR3 length: 14 residues. V was pared by 3 bases and J by 7 bases, with 10 bases between. Germline lookup yields CDR1 SGHTA and CDR2 FQGNSA. The CDR3 DNA reads TGTGCCAGCAGCTTCCAGACAGTCAATTCACCCCTCCACTTT. Protein sequence: CASSFQTVNSPLHF.

The chain has TRBV29-1 and TRBJ1-2; TRBD1 is a possible D gene (5 bases). Trimming pared 4 bases from V and 7 bases from J, leaving 19 bases between. The CDR3 has 14 residues. CDR1 and CDR2 (germline): SQVTM, ANQGSEA. The CDR3 nucleotides are TGCAGCGTTGTTGAGCGACAGTCCCATTTTGGCTACACCTTC. Protein product: CSVVERQSHFGYTF.

This chain uses TRBV14 with TRBJ2-2; unclear D gene. Trimming left V 5 bases short and J 3 bases short, with 13 bases between. Germline loops: CDR1 SGHDN, CDR2 FVKESK. The CDR3 length is 15 residues. CDR3 DNA sequence: TGTGCCAGCAGCAAGTATGGCGGTTACACCGGGGAGCTGTTTTTT. The encoded protein is CASSKYGGYTGELFF.

V gene TRBV28 combines with J gene TRBJ2-1, with 7 bases matching TRBD1. The CDR3 extends over 11 amino acids. Unmatched junction bases numbered 0, after V lost 3 bases and J lost 10 bases. The V gene's germline CDR1 is MDHEN and CDR2 SYDVKM. CDR3 in DNA: TGTGCCAGCAGTTTGACAGGGGAGCAGTTCTTC. Translation: CASSLTGEQFF.

The rearrangement links TRBV6-2 or TRBV6-3 to TRBJ2-1, with 7 bases identical to TRBD1. Per germline, CDR1 MNHEY and CDR2 SVGEGT. The CDR3 has 16 amino acids. The V and J ends lost 2 bases and 8 bases, in that order; junction bases with no gene match: 12. This chain's CDR3 is CASSYPPDRVNDEQFF. The CDR3 coding sequence is TGTGCCAGCAGTTACCCTCCCGACAGGGTTAACGATGAGCAGTTCTTC.

Notes on this clone: An end of the junction differs from the germline gene, which may be a read error. The rearrangement joins TRBV7-7 to TRBJ2-1, with 8 positions matching TRBD2. This CDR3 region has 15 residues. The germline CDR1 and CDR2 sequences are SSHAT and FNYEAQ (reference sequence). The CDR3 region has the DNA TGTGCTAGCAGCTTAGAGCGGGGGCCCATCTATGAGCAGTTCTTC. The encoded protein is CASSLERGPIYEQFF.

The chain uses TRBV24-1 and TRBJ2-3; maybe TRBD2 (6 bases). V lost 0 bases to trimming and J lost 6 bases, with 18 bases between them. This CDR3 is built from 17 residues. Germline assignment: CDR1 KGHDR and CDR2 SFDVKD. The CDR3 reads CATSDLPGAGTRDTQYF. The CDR3 DNA reads TGTGCCACCAGTGATTTGCCCGGCGCGGGGACCAGGGATACGCAGTATTTT.

The J gene is TRBJ2-3, the V gene TRBV5-5, with a weak D call TRBD1 (5 bases). The CDR3 runs 14 residues. V lost 6 bases and J 5 bases, leaving 16 bases between the germline ends. Per germline, CDR1 SGHKS and CDR2 YYEKEE (reference sequence). The CDR3: CASKAWGLRDTQYF. CDR3 coding DNA: TGTGCCAGCAAAGCTTGGGGCTTGAGAGATACGCAGTATTTT.

The chain uses TRBV4-2 and TRBJ2-1; TRBD1 might be the D (6 bases). V was trimmed by 4 bases and J by 6 bases, leaving 13 bases between them. The CDR3 length is 14 residues. Germline values: CDR1 LGHNA, CDR2 YNFKEQ. The CDR3 nucleotides read TGTGCCAGCAGCCCCCGCCTACAGGGCAATGAGCAGTTCTTC. Protein product: CASSPRLQGNEQFF.

The J gene is TRBJ2-3, the V gene TRBV6-6; D is ambiguous. The CDR3 length is 16 residues. V lost 2 bases and J lost 2, with 14 bases in between. Germline CDR1 and CDR2: MNHNY and SVGAGI (reference sequence). The CDR3: CASSYEALRLTDTQYF. The CDR3, as DNA: TGTGCCAGCAGTTACGAGGCTTTGAGGCTCACAGATACGCAGTATTTT.

The chain joins TRBV5-4 to TRBJ1-1; no reliable D call. Germline CDR1 SGHNT, CDR2 YYREEE (reference sequence). The CDR3 runs 15 residues. Between the trimmed V and J ends, which lost 1 base and 9 bases, there was a span of 19 bases. The CDR3 protein is CASSLSGSSRMKAFF. As DNA, the CDR3 is TGTGCCAGCAGCTTGTCTGGGAGTTCCAGGATGAAAGCTTTCTTT.

CDR3 sequence reads: CSASHPSGQPVTEAFF. The DNA of the CDR3 is TGCAGTGCTAGTCACCCCTCGGGACAACCGGTTACTGAAGCTTTCTTT. V is TRBV20-1 and J is TRBJ1-1, with TRBD1 as a possible D gene (6 bases). Germline CDR1 and CDR2: DFQATT and SNEGSKA (reference sequence). Trimming took 3 bases from V and 5 from J, leaving 22 bases between them. The CDR3 is made up of 16 amino acids.

This chain joins TRBV15 and TRBJ1-3; 10 bases are shared with TRBD1. From germline, CDR1 is LNHNV and CDR2 YYDKDF (reference sequence). This CDR3 contains 17 residues. The ends lost 5 bases at V and 1 base at J; junction bases unmatched: 8. The CDR3 here is CATSGPGQGRSGNTIYF. DNA for the CDR3: TGTGCCACCAGCGGACCGGGACAGGGGAGGTCTGGAAACACCATATATTTT.

V gene TRBV12-3 or TRBV12-4 combines with J gene TRBJ1-2; 8 positions agree with TRBD1. This CDR3 is 13 amino acids long. V shed 5 bases, J shed 7 bases, and the junction held 6 bases outside the gene matches. The CDR3 DNA reads as TGTGCCAGCAGTCGACAGGGGTTCTCTGGCTACACCTTC. Translating gives CASSRQGFSGYTF.